This T cell receptor beta chain was sequenced in a study of cytomegalovirus exposure and HLA in healthy donors. Study-level results: For presence/absence analyses, sequencing depth was assumed to be roughly uniform across donors.

As to this clone: What it recognizes is unknown.

PCR involved 60 Vbeta and 13 Jbeta primers. The method was immunoSEQ multiplex PCR; TCRdb's version includes in-frame clones alone and lacks a portion of them. The sample holds 150,000 to 200,000 clones; 65% to 80% are singletons and the top ten take roughly 2%. The CDR3 is 14 amino acids. Per germline, CDR1 SEHNR and CDR2 FQNEAQ (reference sequence). V lost 5 bases and J 0 bases, leaving 11 bases between the germline ends. This receptor was taken from a female donor in good health and CMV-seronegative. V gene TRBV7-9 combines with J gene TRBJ2-7; D is unclear. Material for sequencing was PBMCs. The CDR3 bases are TGTGCCAGCAGCGCCCACCACAGCTCCTACGAGCAGTACTTC. It specifies CASSAHHSSYEQYF.